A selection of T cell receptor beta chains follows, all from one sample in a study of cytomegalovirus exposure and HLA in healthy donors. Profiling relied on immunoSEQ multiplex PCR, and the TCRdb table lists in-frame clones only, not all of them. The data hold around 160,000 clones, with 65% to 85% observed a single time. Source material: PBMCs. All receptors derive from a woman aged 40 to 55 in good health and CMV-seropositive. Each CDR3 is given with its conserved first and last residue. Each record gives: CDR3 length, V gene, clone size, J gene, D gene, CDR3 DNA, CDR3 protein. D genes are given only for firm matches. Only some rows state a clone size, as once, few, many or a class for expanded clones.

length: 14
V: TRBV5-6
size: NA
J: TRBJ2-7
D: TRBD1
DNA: TGTGCCAGCAGCCAATGGGACAGCCCCTACGAGCAGTACTTC
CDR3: CASSQWDSPYEQYF

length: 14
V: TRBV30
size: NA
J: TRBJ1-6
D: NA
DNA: TGTGCCTGGAAGTTTGGCAGACAGAATTCACCCCTCCACTTT
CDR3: CAWKFGRQNSPLHF

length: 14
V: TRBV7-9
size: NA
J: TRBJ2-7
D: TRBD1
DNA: TGTGCCAGCAGCTCCCCCGAAACAGGGGTCGAGCAGTACTTC
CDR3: CASSSPETGVEQYF

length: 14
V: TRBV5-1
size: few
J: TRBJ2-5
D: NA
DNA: TGCGCCAGCAACACTGGCGGGGTCCAAGAGACCCAGTACTTC
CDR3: CASNTGGVQETQYF

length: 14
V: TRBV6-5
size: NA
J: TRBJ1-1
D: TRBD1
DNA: TGTGCCAGCAACCTAGGACAGGGGGACACTGAAGCTTTCTTT
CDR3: CASNLGQGDTEAFF

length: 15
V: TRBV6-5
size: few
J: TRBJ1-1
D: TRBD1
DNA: TGTGCCAGCAGTTACGGGGCCAGGGGGGTAACTGAAGCTTTCTTT
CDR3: CASSYGARGVTEAFF

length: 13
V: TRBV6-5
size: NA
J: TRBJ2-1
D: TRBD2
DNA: TGTGCCAGCGGGGGGGATCTCTACAATGAGCAGTTCTTC
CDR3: CASGGDLYNEQFF

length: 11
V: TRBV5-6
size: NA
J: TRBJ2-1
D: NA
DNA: TGTGCCAGCAGCTTGCTCGATGAGCAGTTCTTC
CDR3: CASSLLDEQFF

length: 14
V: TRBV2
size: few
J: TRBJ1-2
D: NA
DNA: TGTGCCAGCAACGGGGACGGGCGGGGTAGTGGCTACACCTTC
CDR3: CASNGDGRGSGYTF

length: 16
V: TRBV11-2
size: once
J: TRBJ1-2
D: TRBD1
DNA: TGTGCCAGCAGCTTAGACGTGAGGACAGGAAACTATGGCTACACCTTC
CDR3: CASSLDVRTGNYGYTF

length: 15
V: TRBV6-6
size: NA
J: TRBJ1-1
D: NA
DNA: TGTGCCAGCACCACGGGGGTTCCACTAAACACTGAAGCTTTCTTT
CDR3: CASTTGVPLNTEAFF

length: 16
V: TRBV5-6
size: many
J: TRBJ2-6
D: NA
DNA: TGTGCCAGCAGTCGACAGGTCACCTCTGGGGCCAACGTCCTGACTTTC
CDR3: CASSRQVTSGANVLTF

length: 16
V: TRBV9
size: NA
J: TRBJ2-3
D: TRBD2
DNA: TGTGCCAGCAGCGACGACTTAGCGGGAGGCACAGATACGCAGTATTTT
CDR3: CASSDDLAGGTDTQYF

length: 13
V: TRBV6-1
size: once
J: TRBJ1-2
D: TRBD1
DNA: TGTGCCAGCAGCGAGGGACAGGGGTACGGCTACACCTTC
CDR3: CASSEGQGYGYTF

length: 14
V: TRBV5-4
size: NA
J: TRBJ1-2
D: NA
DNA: TGTGCCAGCAGCTTGTTGGGCAGGGAGGAGGGCTGCACCTTC
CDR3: CASSLLGREEGCTF

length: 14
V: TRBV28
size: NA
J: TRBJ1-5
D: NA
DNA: TGTGCCAGCAGTTTAGCACACCCAGGTCAGCCCCAGCATTTT
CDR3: CASSLAHPGQPQHF

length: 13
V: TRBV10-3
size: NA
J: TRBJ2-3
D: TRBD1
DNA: TGTGCCATCAGTTTACAGGGGACAGATACGCAGTATTTT
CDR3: CAISLQGTDTQYF

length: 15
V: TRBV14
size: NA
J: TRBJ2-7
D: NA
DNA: TGTGCCAGCAGCTTAGATCCAACTTCTACCTACGAGCAGTACTTC
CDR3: CASSLDPTSTYEQYF

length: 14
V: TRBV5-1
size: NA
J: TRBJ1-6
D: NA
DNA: TGCGCCAGCAGCTCAGGACTTTTCAATTCACCCCTCCACTTT
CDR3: CASSSGLFNSPLHF

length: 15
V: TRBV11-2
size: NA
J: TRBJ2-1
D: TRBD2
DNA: TGTGCCAGCAGCTTAGATAGCGGGGCCTACAATGAGCAGTTCTTC
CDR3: CASSLDSGAYNEQFF

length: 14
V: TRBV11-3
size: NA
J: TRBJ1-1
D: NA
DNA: TGTGCCAGCAGCTTATCAGGAATGAACACTGAAGCTTTCTTT
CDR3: CASSLSGMNTEAFF

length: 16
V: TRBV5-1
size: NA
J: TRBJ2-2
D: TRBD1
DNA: TGCGCCAGCAGCTTGGGGACAGGGGGAACCACCGGGGAGCTGTTTTTT
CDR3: CASSLGTGGTTGELFF

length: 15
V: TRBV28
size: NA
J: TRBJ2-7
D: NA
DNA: TGTGCCAGCAGTACACCAGACAGGCTCTCTACGGGGCAGTACTTC
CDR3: CASSTPDRLSTGQYF

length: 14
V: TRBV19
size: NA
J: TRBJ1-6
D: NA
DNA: TGTGCCAGTAGTATAGATCCGGGTTTGAGGCCCCTCCACTTT
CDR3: CASSIDPGLRPLHF

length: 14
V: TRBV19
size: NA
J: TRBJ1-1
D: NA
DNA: TGTGCCAGTAGTATGTCGGGGTTGGGTACTGAAGCTTTCTTT
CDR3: CASSMSGLGTEAFF

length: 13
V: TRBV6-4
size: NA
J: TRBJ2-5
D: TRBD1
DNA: TGTGCCAGCAGTGCGACAGGGCGGGAGACCCAGTACTTC
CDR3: CASSATGRETQYF

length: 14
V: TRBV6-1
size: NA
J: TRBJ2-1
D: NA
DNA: TGTGCCAGCAGAAGACAGAGCTCCTACAATGAGCAGTTCTTC
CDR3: CASRRQSSYNEQFF

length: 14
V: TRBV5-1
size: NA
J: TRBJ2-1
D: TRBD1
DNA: TGCGCCAGCAGCGTTTCCAGGGGGTACAATGAGCAGTTCTTC
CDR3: CASSVSRGYNEQFF

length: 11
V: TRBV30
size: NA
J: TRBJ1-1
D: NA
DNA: TGTGCCTGGAGTTTCGGCACAGCAGTTTTCTTT
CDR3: CAWSFGTAVFF

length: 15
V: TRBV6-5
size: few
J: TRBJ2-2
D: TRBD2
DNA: TGTGCCAGCAGTTTGGCTAGCGGGAACACCGGGGAGCTGTTTTTT
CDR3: CASSLASGNTGELFF

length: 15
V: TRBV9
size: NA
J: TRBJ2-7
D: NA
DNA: TGTGCCAGCAGCCCGACCGGAGCGTTTGGTTACGAGCAGTACTTC
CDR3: CASSPTGAFGYEQYF

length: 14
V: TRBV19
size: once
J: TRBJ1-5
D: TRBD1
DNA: TGTGCCAGTAGGTCACAGGGGACCGATCAGCCCCAGCATTTT
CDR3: CASRSQGTDQPQHF

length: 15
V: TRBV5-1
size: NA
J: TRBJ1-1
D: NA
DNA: TGCGCCAGCAGCTTGCAAAGTGGAGGGAGCACTGAAGCTTTCTTT
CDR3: CASSLQSGGSTEAFF

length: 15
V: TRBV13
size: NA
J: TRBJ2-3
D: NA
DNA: TGTGCCAGCAGCTCGCCAGGGGCCTTCACAGATACGCAGTATTTT
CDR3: CASSSPGAFTDTQYF

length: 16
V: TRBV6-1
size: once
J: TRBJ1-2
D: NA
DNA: TGTGCCAGCAGTGAATTTGGGGGCGACAGTAACTATGGCTACACCTTC
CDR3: CASSEFGGDSNYGYTF

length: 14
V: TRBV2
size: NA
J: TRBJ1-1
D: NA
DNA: TGTGCCAGCAGTGAAGCTAATCAGGGAAGGGAAGCTTTCTTT
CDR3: CASSEANQGREAFF

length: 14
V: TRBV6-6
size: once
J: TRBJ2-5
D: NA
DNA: TGTGCCAGCAGGGAAGACGGGACACAAGAGACCCAGTACTTC
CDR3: CASREDGTQETQYF

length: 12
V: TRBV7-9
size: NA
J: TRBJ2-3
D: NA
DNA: TGTGCCAGCAGCCTTCGCACAGATACGCAGTATTTT
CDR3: CASSLRTDTQYF

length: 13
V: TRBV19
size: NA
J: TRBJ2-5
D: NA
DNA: TGTGCCAGTAGTTTTCAGGTTCGGGAGACCCAGTACTTC
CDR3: CASSFQVRETQYF

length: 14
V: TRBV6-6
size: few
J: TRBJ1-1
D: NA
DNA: TGTGCCAGCAGTTACGGAGGGGCTGGCACTGAAGCTTTCTTT
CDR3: CASSYGGAGTEAFF

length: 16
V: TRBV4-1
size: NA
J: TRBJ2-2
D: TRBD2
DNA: TGCGCCAGCAGGCGGGGCGGGGGGGGCAACACCGGGGAGCTGTTTTTT
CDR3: CASRRGGGGNTGELFF

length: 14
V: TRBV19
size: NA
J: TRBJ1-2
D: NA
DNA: TGTGCCAGTAGTATTAACCCAGGGTACGATGGCTACACCTTC
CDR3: CASSINPGYDGYTF

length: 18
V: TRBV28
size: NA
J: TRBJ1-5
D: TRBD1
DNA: TGTGCCAGCAGTTTATGGTTAGAACAGGGGGCTGGGAATCAGCCCCAGCATTTT
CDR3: CASSLWLEQGAGNQPQHF

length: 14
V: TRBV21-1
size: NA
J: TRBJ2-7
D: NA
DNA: TGTGCCAGCAGCCACCGGACTAGCTGTTACGAGCAGTACTTC
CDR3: CASSHRTSCYEQYF

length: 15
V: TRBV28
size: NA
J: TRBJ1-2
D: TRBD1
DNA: TGTGCCAGCAGTACGGGGACAGGGTTCAACTATGGCTACACCTTC
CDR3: CASSTGTGFNYGYTF

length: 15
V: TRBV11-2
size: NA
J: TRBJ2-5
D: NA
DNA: TGTGCCAGCAGCTCCGTAACGGGGGGCGAAGAGACCCAGTACTTC
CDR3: CASSSVTGGEETQYF

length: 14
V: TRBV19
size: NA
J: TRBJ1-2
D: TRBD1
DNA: TGTGCCAGTAGTGGATGGGACAGGGTCTATGGCTACACCTTC
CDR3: CASSGWDRVYGYTF

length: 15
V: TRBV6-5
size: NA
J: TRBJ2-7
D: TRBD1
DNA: TGTGCCAGCAGGTTGGTTCGGGACAGGGGTGTCGAGCAGTACTTC
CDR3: CASRLVRDRGVEQYF

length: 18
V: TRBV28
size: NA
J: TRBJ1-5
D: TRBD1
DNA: TGTGCCAGCAGTAGATCGGGACAGGGTCCCCATAGCAATCAGCCCCAGCATTTT
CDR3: CASSRSGQGPHSNQPQHF

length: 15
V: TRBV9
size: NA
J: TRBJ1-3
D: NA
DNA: TGTGCCAGCAGCGTAGGGACGATGGGGAGGGACACCATATATTTT
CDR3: CASSVGTMGRDTIYF

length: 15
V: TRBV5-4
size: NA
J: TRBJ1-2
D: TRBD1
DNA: TGTGCCAGCAGCTTGAGTGGGACAGGGGGGTATGGCTACACCTTC
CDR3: CASSLSGTGGYGYTF

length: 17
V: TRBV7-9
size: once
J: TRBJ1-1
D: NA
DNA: TGTGCCAGCAGCTTTGGTACCTCAGGGGTGATGAACACTGAAGCTTTCTTT
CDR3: CASSFGTSGVMNTEAFF

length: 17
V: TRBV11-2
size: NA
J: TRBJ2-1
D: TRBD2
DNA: TGTGCCAGCAGCCCCACCGTTCTCTCTAGCGGGGGAAATGAGCAGTTCTTC
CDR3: CASSPTVLSSGGNEQFF